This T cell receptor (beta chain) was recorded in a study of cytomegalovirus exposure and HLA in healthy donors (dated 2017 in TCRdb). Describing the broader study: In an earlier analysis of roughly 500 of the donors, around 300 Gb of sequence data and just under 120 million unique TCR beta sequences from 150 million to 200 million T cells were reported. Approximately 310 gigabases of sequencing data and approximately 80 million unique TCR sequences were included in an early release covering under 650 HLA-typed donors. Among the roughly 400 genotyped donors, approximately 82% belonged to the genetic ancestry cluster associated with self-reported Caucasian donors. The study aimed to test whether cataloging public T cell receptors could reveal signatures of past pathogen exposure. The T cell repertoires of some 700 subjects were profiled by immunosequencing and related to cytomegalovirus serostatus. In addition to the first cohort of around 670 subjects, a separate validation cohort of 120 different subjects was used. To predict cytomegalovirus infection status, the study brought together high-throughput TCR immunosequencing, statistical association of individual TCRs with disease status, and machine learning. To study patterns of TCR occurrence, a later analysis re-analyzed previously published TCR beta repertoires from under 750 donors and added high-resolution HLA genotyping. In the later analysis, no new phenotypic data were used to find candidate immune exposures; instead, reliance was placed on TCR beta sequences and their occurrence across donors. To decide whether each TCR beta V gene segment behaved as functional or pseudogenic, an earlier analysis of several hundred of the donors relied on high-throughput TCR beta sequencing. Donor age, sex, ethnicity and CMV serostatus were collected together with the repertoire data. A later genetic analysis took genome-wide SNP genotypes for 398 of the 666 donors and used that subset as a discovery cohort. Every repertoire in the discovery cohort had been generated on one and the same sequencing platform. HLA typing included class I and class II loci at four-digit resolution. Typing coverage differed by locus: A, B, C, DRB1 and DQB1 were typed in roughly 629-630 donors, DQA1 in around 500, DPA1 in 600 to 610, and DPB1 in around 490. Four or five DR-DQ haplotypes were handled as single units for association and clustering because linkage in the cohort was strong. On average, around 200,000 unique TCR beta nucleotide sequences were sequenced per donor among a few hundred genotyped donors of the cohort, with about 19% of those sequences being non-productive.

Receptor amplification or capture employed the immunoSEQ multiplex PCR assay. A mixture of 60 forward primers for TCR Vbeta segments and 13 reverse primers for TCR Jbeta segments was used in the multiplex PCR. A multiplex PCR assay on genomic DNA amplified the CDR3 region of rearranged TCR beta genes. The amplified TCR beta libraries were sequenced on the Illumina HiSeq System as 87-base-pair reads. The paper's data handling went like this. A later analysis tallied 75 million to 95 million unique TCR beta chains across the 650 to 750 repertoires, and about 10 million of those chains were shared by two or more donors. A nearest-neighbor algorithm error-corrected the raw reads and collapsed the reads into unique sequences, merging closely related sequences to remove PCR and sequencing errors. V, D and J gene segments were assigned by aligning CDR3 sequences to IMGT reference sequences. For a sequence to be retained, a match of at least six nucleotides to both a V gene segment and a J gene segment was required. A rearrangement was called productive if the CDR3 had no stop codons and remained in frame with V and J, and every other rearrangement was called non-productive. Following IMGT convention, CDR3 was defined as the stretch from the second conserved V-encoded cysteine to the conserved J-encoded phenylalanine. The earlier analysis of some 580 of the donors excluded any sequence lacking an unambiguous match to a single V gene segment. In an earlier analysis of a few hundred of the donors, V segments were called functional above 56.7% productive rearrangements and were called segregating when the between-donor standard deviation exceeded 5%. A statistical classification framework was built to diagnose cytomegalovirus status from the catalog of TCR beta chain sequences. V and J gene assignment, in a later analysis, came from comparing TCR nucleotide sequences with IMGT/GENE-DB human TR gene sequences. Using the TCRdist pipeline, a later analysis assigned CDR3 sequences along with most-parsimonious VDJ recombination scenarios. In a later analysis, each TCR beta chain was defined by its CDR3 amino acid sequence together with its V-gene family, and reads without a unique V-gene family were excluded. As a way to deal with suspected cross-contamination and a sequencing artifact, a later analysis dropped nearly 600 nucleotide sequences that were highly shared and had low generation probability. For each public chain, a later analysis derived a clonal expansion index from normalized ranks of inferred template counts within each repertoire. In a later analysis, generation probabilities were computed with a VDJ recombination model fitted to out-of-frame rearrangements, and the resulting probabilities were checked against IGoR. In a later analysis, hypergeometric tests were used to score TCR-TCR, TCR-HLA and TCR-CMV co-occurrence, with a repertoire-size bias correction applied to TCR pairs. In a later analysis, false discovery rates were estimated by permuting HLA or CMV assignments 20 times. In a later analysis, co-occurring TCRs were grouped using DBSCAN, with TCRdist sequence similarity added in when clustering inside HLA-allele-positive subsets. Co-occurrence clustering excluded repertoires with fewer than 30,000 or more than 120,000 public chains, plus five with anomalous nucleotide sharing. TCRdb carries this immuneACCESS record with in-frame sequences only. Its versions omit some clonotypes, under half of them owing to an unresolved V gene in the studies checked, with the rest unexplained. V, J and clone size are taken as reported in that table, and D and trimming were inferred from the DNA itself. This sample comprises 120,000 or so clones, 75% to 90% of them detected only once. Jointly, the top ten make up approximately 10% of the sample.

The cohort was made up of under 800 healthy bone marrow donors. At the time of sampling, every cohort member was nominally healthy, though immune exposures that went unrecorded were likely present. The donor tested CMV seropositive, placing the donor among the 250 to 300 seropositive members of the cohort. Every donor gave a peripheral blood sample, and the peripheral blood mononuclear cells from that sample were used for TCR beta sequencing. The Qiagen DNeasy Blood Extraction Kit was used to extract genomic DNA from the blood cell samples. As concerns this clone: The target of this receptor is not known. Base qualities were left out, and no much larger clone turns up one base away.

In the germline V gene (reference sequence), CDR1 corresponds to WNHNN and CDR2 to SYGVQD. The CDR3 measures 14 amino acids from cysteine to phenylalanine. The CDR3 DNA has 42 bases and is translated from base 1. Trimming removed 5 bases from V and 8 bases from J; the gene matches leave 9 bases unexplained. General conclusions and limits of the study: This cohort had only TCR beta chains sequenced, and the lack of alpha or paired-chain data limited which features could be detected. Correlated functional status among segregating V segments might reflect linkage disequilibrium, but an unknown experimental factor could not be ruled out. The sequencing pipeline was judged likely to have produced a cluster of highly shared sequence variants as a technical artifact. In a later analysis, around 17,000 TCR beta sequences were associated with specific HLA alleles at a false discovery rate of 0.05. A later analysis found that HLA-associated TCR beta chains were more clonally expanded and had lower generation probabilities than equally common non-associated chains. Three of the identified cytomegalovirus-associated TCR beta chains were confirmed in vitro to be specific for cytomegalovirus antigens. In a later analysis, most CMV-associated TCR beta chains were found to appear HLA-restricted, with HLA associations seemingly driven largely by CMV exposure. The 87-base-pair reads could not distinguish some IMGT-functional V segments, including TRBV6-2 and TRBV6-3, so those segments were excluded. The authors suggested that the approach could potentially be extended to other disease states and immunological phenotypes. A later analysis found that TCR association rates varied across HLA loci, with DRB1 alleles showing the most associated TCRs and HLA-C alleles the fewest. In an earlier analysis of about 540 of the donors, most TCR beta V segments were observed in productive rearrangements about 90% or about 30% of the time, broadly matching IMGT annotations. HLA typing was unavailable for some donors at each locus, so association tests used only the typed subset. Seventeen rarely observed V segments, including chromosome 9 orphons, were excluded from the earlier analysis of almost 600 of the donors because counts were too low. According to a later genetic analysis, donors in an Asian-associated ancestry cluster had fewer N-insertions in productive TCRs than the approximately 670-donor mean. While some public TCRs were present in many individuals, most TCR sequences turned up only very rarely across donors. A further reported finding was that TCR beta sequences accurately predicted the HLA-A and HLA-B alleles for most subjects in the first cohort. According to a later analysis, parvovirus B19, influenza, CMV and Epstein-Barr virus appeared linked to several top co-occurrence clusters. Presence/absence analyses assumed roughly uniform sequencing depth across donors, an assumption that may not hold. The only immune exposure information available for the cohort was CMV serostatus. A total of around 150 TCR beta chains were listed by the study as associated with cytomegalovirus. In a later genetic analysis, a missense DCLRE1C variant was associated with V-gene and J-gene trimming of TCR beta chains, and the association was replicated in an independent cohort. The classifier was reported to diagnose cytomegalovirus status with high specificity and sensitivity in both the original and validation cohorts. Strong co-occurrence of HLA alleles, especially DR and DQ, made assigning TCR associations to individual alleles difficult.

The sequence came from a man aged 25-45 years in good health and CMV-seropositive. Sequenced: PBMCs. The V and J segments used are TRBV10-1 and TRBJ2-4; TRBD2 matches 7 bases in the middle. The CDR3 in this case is CASSLNPSGDIQYF. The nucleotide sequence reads TGCGCCAGCAGTCTTAATCCAAGCGGGGACATTCAGTACTTC.